What follows describes a single T cell receptor (beta chain). This sample stems from a study of blood T cell repertoires in COVID-19. Study as a whole: The United States, Italy and Spain were the sources of the acute and convalescent COVID-19 samples. The cDNA or gDNA used as material had been derived from T cells, B-cell-depleted T cells, or PBMCs.

The length of the CDR3 is 14 residues. V lost 3 bases and J 11 bases, leaving 14 bases between the germline ends. CDR1 and CDR2 (germline): LNHDA, SQIVND (reference sequence). Per the authors' pipeline: Estimated nucleated cell counts came from reference gene primer amplification. The repertoire was sequenced with immunoSEQ multiplex PCR; TCRdb's copy has only in-frame clones and lacks some. That table supplies the V and J calls and clone size; D and trimming were determined from the DNA. Among 250,000 to 400,000 clones, more than 75% were seen once, and the ten largest hold 1%. The clonotype was recovered from a man aged 50-59 years with active or convalescent COVID-19. The rearrangement joins TRBV19 to TRBJ1-6; D not resolved. Material: peripheral blood. The CDR3 DNA is TGTGCCAGTAGTATCGGGATCCGAGGGACACCCCTCCACTTT. It yields the protein CASSIGIRGTPLHF.